What follows is one T cell receptor beta chain and its context. No antigen is known for it. TCRdb processed the 5' RACE reads anew with MiXCR; each CDR3 protein has one entry. The sample has some 320,000 distinct CDR3 sequences; 13% to 15% are singletons. The entry originates in a study of T-cell memory formation after mild COVID-19. Study-level background: TCR clusters showed largely donor specificity. Study results and caveats: Clones that contracted from day 15 to 85 were balanced CD4/CD8, while later expanders leaned CD4+. There were some responding clones in pre-infection memory, which suggested that cross-reactive memory had joined.

Trimming removed 6 bases at V and 3 bases at J, with 23 bases between. This CDR3 has 17 residues. Germline V gene data show CDR1 as MNHEY and CDR2 as SVGAGI. Sequences were obtained from PBMCs or a T cell subset sorted from them (not recorded which). The gene calls are TRBV6-5 and TRBJ2-5, with D tentatively TRBD1 or TRBD2 (6 bases each). This sequence was found in a man aged 18 to 29 who had mild COVID-19 (a few samples of this study predate the infection). Cell type and time point are not known. CDR3 bases: TGTGCCAGCAGCATGAACTACGAGGGGGGCGCAAAAGAGACCCAGTACTTC. This translates into CASSMNYEGGAKETQYF.